Shown below are 24 T cell receptor beta chains from a single sample sequenced in a study of T cell changes during pregnancy in multiple sclerosis. Repertoires were generated with immunoSEQ multiplex PCR, while TCRdb's copy carries only in-frame clones and drops some. The sample has approximately 40,000 clones, about 93% seen once. Specimen: CD4+ T cells from peripheral blood mononuclear cells, collected before pregnancy. The receptors shown here come from a female donor with multiple sclerosis, enrolled in a pregnancy study.

The chain carries TRBV30 and TRBJ2-1; 11 nucleotides line up with TRBD1. CDR1 is GTSNPN and CDR2 is SVGIG in the germline V gene (reference sequence). Trimming at V came to 1 base and at J to 3 bases, leaving 23 bases not matched to a gene. CDR3 length equals 22 residues. In nucleotides, the CDR3 is TGTGCCTGGAGTGGCGTAGGACAGGGGGCTAGCGGACCCGCCCTCATCTACAATGAGCAGTTCTTC. This sequence encodes CAWSGVGQGASGPALIYNEQFF.

The V and J genes are TRBV19 and TRBJ1-1; tentatively, D is TRBD1 (6 bases). In germline, CDR1 is LNHDA, CDR2 SQIVND (reference sequence). V lost 7 bases to trimming and J lost 4 bases, with 19 bases between them. The CDR3 extends over 15 amino acids. CDR3 nucleotides: TGTGCCAGTAAAGAGCAGGGAGGGGGTGGCACTGAAGCTTTCTTT. It yields the protein CASKEQGGGGTEAFF.

This chain uses TRBV19 with TRBJ2-3; TRBD2 agrees at 13 bases. From germline, CDR1 is LNHDA and CDR2 SQIVND (reference sequence). V lost 2 bases and J lost 0; bases outside the gene matches: 2. This CDR3 contains 17 residues. The CDR3 DNA is TGTGCCAGTAGTATAACTAGCGGGGGGGCCAGCACAGATACGCAGTATTTT. It is translated as CASSITSGGASTDTQYF.

The rearrangement links TRBV4-1 to TRBJ2-7; D might be TRBD1 (5 bases). CDR3 length: 15 residues. From germline, CDR1 is MGHRA and CDR2 YSYEKL. Trimming shortened V by 0 bases and J by 1 base, and 10 bases separated the two germline ends. Here the CDR3 DNA reads TGCGCCAGCAGCCAAGACCCGCAGGGATCCTACGAGCAGTACTTC. This sequence encodes CASSQDPQGSYEQYF.

This CDR3 is CASSLDSGGDEQFF. CDR3 in DNA: TGTGCCAGCAGCTTAGATTCGGGGGGGGATGAGCAGTTCTTC. The V and J genes are TRBV7-2 and TRBJ2-1, with 8 nucleotides matching TRBD2. Trimming removed 1 base from V and 8 bases from J; junction bases left unmatched: 4. The CDR3 is 14 residues long. The V gene's germline CDR1 is SGHTA and CDR2 FQGNSA.

V is TRBV28 and J is TRBJ1-5, with 7 positions matching TRBD1. The CDR3 loop spans 17 amino acids. Per germline, CDR1 MDHEN and CDR2 SYDVKM. With V trimmed by 11 bases and J by 0 bases, 16 bases remained unmatched. The CDR3 region has the DNA TGTGCCCCCTGTGGACAGGCCACGCCCGATAGCAATCAGCCCCAGCATTTT. Encoded protein: CAPCGQATPDSNQPQHF.

The chain combines TRBV4-2 with TRBJ1-2; D gene ambiguous. Trimming pared 0 bases from V and 5 bases from J, leaving 4 bases between. CDR3 size: 12 residues. Germline CDR1 is LGHNA and CDR2 is YNFKEQ. Written as DNA, the CDR3 is TGTGCCAGCAGCCAAGAACTATATGGCTACACCTTC. Its translation is CASSQELYGYTF.

The chain carries TRBV6-5 and TRBJ1-4; D remains ambiguous. Germline V lookup: CDR1 MNHEY, CDR2 SVGAGI. This CDR3 spans 13 amino acids. With 4 bases removed from V and 2 bases from J, the gap between germline ends came to 5 bases. The CDR3 nucleotides read TGTGCCAGCAGTTGGGCGACTAATGAAAAACTGTTTTTT. Translation: CASSWATNEKLFF.

This chain links TRBV6-5 with TRBJ2-6; 13 positions match TRBD2. Germline V gene data show CDR1 as MNHEY and CDR2 as SVGAGI. V lost 8 bases, J lost 3 bases, and 1 base stayed unmatched. The CDR3 spans 15 residues. The chain's CDR3 is CASWTSGSGANVLTF. CDR3 DNA sequence: TGTGCCAGCTGGACTAGCGGGAGTGGGGCCAACGTCCTGACTTTC.

V gene TRBV7-8 combines with J gene TRBJ2-3; D may be TRBD2 (6 bases). V was trimmed by 4 bases and J by 1 base, leaving 12 bases between them. The germline V gene has CDR1 SGHVS and CDR2 FQNEAQ. This CDR3 has 15 amino acids. The chain's CDR3 is CASSSRVAGTDTQYF. The CDR3 bases are TGTGCCAGCAGCTCCCGGGTAGCGGGCACAGATACGCAGTATTTT.

The sample holds one count of this clone. V usage is TRBV7-8 and J usage is TRBJ1-4; the D is unclear. Trimming removed 2 bases from V and 3 bases from J, with 7 bases in between. Germline V gene lookup returns CDR1 SGHVS and CDR2 FQNEAQ. The CDR3 length is 14 residues. CDR3 nucleotide sequence: TGTGCCAGCAGCTTAAAACAGCCTAATGAAAAACTGTTTTTT. Translated, it gives CASSLKQPNEKLFF.

V and J are TRBV9 and TRBJ1-6; 7 bases agree with TRBD1. Per the germline V gene, CDR1 is SGDLS and CDR2 is YYNGEE. The CDR3 has 14 residues. The V and J ends lost 3 bases and 6 bases, in that order; junction bases with no gene match: 3. CDR3 protein: CASSGDRANSPLHF. DNA for the CDR3: TGTGCCAGCAGCGGAGACAGGGCTAATTCACCCCTCCACTTT. The entire variable domain, with the rest obtained from reference TRBV9 and TRBJ1-6, is as follows: DSGVTQTPKHLITATGQRVTLRCSPRSGDLSVYWYQQSLDQGLQFLIQYYNGEERAKGNILERFSAQQFPDLHSELNLSSLELGDSALYFCASSGDRANSPLHFGNGTRLTVT.

This clone was detected once. The rearrangement links TRBV5-1 to TRBJ1-3; 7 nucleotides line up with TRBD1. The germline CDR1 and CDR2 sequences are SGHRS and YFSETQ. V was clipped by 3 bases and J by 4 bases; unmatched bases: 4. The CDR3 covers 14 residues. CDR3 bases: TGCGCCAGCAGCTCCGGACAGGAGGGAAACACCATATATTTT. Encoded protein: CASSSGQEGNTIYF.

For the CDR3, the DNA is TGTGCCAGCAGCCCTACCGCAGCAATGGACAGCCCCCAGCATTTT. Amino acid sequence: CASSPTAAMDSPQHF. The chain links TRBV11-2 to TRBJ1-5; D may be TRBD1 (6 bases). The CDR3 sequence is 15 residues long. V was clipped by 5 bases and J by 10 bases, with 21 bases between them. Germline loops: CDR1 SGHAT, CDR2 FQNNGV.

The rearrangement links TRBV2 to TRBJ2-1; D is possibly TRBD2 (5 bases). The CDR3 spans 13 residues. Germline V gene sequence: CDR1 SNHLY, CDR2 FYNNEI. Trimming took 4 bases from V and 1 from J, leaving 5 bases between them. The CDR3 coding sequence is TGTGCCAGCAGTGGACTATCCTACAATGAGCAGTTCTTC. It yields the protein CASSGLSYNEQFF.

The genes are TRBV5-1 and TRBJ1-2; D may be TRBD1 (5 bases). The V and J ends lost 2 bases and 0 bases respectively, with 11 bases between them. The germline V gene has CDR1 SGHRS and CDR2 YFSETQ. The CDR3 contains 15 residues. For the CDR3, the DNA is TGCGCCAGCAGCTTAACGCCAGGGACTAACTATGGCTACACCTTC. Translating it yields CASSLTPGTNYGYTF.

This clone was detected only once. V is TRBV2 and J is TRBJ2-3, with 11 positions matching TRBD2. Trimming at V came to 4 bases and at J to 4 bases, leaving 4 bases not matched to a gene. Germline V gene sequence: CDR1 SNHLY, CDR2 FYNNEI. CDR3 length equals 15 residues. CDR3 sequence (DNA): TGTGCCAGCAGTGTTAGCGGGAGGGGCTCAGATACGCAGTATTTT. It is translated as CASSVSGRGSDTQYF.

The chain recombines TRBV29-1 with TRBJ2-7, with 7 bases identical to TRBD1. V shed 4 bases and J 6 bases; nucleotides not matched to a gene: 9. Germline V lookup: CDR1 SQVTM, CDR2 ANQGSEA. The CDR3 is 13 amino acids. This chain's CDR3 is CSVARGLGREQYF. The CDR3 DNA reads as TGCAGCGTTGCTAGGGGGCTCGGTCGCGAGCAGTACTTC.

The chain links TRBV7-2 to TRBJ1-4; 8 bases align to TRBD1. The CDR3 runs to 14 residues. The V gene's germline CDR1 is SGHTA and CDR2 FQGNSA. V lost 5 bases to trimming and J lost 8 bases; unmatched junction nucleotides: 7. For the CDR3, the DNA is TGTGCCAGCAGCCTCGGACAGGGTGGCGAAAAACTGTTTTTT. It specifies CASSLGQGGEKLFF. Using reference TRBV7-2 and TRBJ1-4 for the parts outside the CDR3, the full variable domain is GAGVSQSPSNKVTEKGKDVELRCDPISGHTALYWYRQSLGQGLEFLIYFQGNSAPDKSGLPSDRFSAERTGGSVSTLTIQRTQQEDSAVYLCASSLGQGGEKLFFGSGTQLSVL.

The J gene is TRBJ2-5, the V gene TRBV15, with 13 nucleotides matching TRBD2. Germline CDR1 reads LNHNV; CDR2 reads YYDKDF (reference sequence). The CDR3 runs 17 residues. J lost 4 bases, V lost 1 base, and 6 bases had no gene match. The CDR3 here is CATSRGTSGGEGETQYF. CDR3 in DNA: TGTGCCACCAGCAGAGGGACTAGCGGGGGTGAGGGAGAGACCCAGTACTTC.

This clone was seen just once. V and J are TRBV19 and TRBJ1-1, with D possibly being TRBD1 (5 bases). The CDR3 covers 16 residues. Trimming pared 3 bases from V and 4 bases from J, leaving 18 bases between. Germline-derived CDR1 and CDR2 are LNHDA and SQIVND (reference sequence). The CDR3 nucleotides are TGTGCCAGTAGTATCTTGGGCAGGGTGACGACCACTGAAGCTTTCTTT. Amino acids: CASSILGRVTTTEAFF.

The V gene is TRBV2, the J gene TRBJ2-5, with D possibly matching TRBD1 (6 bases). The CDR3 length is 14 residues. V was clipped by 6 bases and J by 0 bases, with 11 bases between them. Germline CDR1 SNHLY, CDR2 FYNNEI. The CDR3 sequence is CASRDTGYQETQYF. The DNA for the CDR3 is TGTGCCAGCAGAGATACAGGGTACCAAGAGACCCAGTACTTC.

The count of this clone is one. The chain carries TRBV5-5 and TRBJ2-1; tentatively, D is TRBD1 (6 bases). Germline V CDR1 and CDR2: SGHKS, YYEKEE (reference sequence). The CDR3 is 11 amino acids. V dropped 4 bases and J dropped 13 bases, with 12 bases sitting between them. Here the CDR3 DNA reads TGTGCCAGCAGCACACAGGGACCCCAGTTCTTC. Translation: CASSTQGPQFF.

There are a few counts of this clone. The chain joins TRBV2 to TRBJ2-7, with a weak D call TRBD1 (5 bases). Germline V lookup: CDR1 SNHLY, CDR2 FYNNEI. Trimming stripped 7 bases from V and 6 bases from J, with 10 bases between. The CDR3 is made up of 11 amino acids. The CDR3 is CASTIRGEQYF. The DNA of the CDR3 is TGTGCCAGCACTATTAGGGGCGAGCAGTACTTC. Combining the CDR3 with reference TRBV2 and TRBJ2-7 gives the whole variable domain EPEVTQTPSHQVTQMGQEVILRCVPISNHLYFYWYRQILGQKVEFLVSFYNNEISEKSEIFDDQFSVERPDGSNFTLKIRSTKLEDSAMYFCASTIRGEQYFGPGTRLTVT.